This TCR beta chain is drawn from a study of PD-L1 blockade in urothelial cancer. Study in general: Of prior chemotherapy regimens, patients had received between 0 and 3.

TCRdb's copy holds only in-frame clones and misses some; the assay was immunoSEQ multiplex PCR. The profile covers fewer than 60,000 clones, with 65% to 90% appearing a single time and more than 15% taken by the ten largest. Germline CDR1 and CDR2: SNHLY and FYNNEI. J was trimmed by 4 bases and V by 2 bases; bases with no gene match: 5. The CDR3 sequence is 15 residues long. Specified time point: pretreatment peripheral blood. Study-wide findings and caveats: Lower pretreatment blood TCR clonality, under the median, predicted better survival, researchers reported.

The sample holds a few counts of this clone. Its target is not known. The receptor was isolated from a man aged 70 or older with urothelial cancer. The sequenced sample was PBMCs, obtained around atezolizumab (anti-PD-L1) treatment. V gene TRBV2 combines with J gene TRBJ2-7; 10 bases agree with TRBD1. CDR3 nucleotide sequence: TGTGCCAGCAGTGAAAGGGGGGGACAGGGGTACGAGCAGTACTTC. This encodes CASSERGGQGYEQYF. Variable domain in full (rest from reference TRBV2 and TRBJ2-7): EPEVTQTPSHQVTQMGQEVILRCVPISNHLYFYWYRQILGQKVEFLVSFYNNEISEKSEIFDDQFSVERPDGSNFTLKIRSTKLEDSAMYFCASSERGGQGYEQYFGPGTRLTVT.